This T cell receptor beta chain was obtained from a study of T cells in localized non-small cell lung cancer (dated by TCRdb to about 2020). About the investigation overall: Comparing tumors with uninvolved tumor-adjacent lungs, the study looked at the T cell repertoires of fewer than 250 patients with early-stage NSCLC. Of the NSCLC patients, around 130 were male and roughly 110 were female, and the mean age was approximately 66 years. The cohort was made up of 200 to 250 treatment-naive NSCLC patients whose localized lung tumors had been resected. Findings and caveats that apply to the study as a whole: Because of the exploratory design, TCR variables were selected using unadjusted p-values without false-discovery rate correction. Multi-region tumor sequencing was not performed, so intratumor heterogeneity could not be excluded. The highest T cell clonality was observed in uninvolved tumor-adjacent lung, where clonality exceeded that of tumor, suggesting that antigenic responses were more focused in uninvolved tumor-adjacent lung. Longer overall survival was associated with higher blood T cell density, whereas shorter survival was associated with higher adjacent-lung clonality. Of the top 100 tumor clones, a median of roughly 53 were detected in paired uninvolved adjacent lung; under 35 were also among that lung's top 100.

At diagnosis, tumor, uninvolved tumor-adjacent lung and peripheral blood were collected and then preserved as a mix of FFPE and fresh-frozen material. Blood samples were analyzed as peripheral blood mononuclear cells for TCR repertoire profiling. Taken from cysteine to phenylalanine, the CDR3 has 15 residues. Only the CDR3 DNA stays, 45 bases, in frame from base 1. V is clipped by 4 bases and J by 4 bases, and the sequence between their germline boundaries is 16 bases long. Taken from the germline V gene, the CDR1 and CDR2 loops are SNHLY and FYNNEI. TCR beta CDR3 regions were sequenced from DNA using the immunoSEQ Assay. Per the source publication's procedure: T cell density was computed as TCR beta template counts normalized to usable DNA estimated by amplifying housekeeping genes. Richness was estimated with the preseqR package, extrapolating to 400,000 templates for PBMC samples and 120,000 templates for tissue samples. Clonality was taken to be one minus Pielou's evenness. Tissue-enriched TCRs were identified by differential abundance testing using productive amino-acid clonotypes, minimum total count 5 and alpha 0.1. The Jaccard Index and the Morisita Overlap Index were used to measure how much the repertoires overlapped between compartments. GLIPH grouped TCR beta CDR3s together with public tetramer-defined viral CDR3s, and a viral motif had to include at least three viral sequences and show V-gene enrichment. Drawn from immuneACCESS, this table holds only the in-frame rearrangements with V and J called that TCRdb kept. Clones are partly lost; checked studies trace under half to an unresolved V gene and leave the rest unexplained. V, J and clone size were drawn from that table, and D and trimming were deduced from the DNA. Recorded for this sample are fewer than 90,000 clones; 80% of them occurred a single time. In total, the top ten clones hold under 25% of the sample.

Turning to this clone: Its antigen remains unidentified. Base-call qualities are not available, and no considerably larger clone is one nucleotide away. The sample has other DNA sequences that encode this CDR3 too.

This sample comprised PBMCs, obtained before any cancer treatment. The chain uses TRBV2 and TRBJ2-5; the D gene could be TRBD1 or TRBD2, each one agreeing over 5 bases. This receptor was identified in a man aged 35 to 69 with stage II squamous cell lung carcinoma. The DNA sequence is TGTGCCAGCAGTGCCCGGACGGGTGGGGGAGAGACCCAGTACTTC. The translation is CASSARTGGGETQYF.